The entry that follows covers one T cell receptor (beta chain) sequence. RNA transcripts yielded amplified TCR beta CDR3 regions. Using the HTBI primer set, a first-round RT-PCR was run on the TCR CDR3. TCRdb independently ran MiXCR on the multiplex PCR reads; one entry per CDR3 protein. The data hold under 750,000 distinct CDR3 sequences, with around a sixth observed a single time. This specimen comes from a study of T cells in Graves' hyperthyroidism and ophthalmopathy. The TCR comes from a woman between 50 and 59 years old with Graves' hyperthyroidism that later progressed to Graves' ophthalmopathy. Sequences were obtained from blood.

This chain's CDR3 is CASSESVGQETQYF. CDR3 nucleotide sequence: TGCGCCAGCAGTGAGTCAGTCGGTCAGGAGACCCAGTACTTC. The V and J genes are TRBV10-1 and TRBJ2-5, with D unclear. V lost 0 bases, J lost 5 bases, and 10 bases lay in between. Germline values: CDR1 WNHNN, CDR2 SYGVQD (reference sequence). The CDR3 sequence is 14 residues long.